Described below is a single T cell receptor (beta chain) sequence and its context. The antigen is unknown. The data originate from a study of response to subunit inactivated influenza vaccine. Broader study findings: T cells newly recruited by each seasonal influenza vaccination are few, the authors suggested.

CDR1 and CDR2 from the germline V gene are SGHAT and FQNNGV. The CDR3 has 16 amino acids. Trimming removed 6 bases from V and 6 bases from J; junction bases left unmatched: 11. TCRdb redid the calling of the RT-PCR reads with MiXCR, one entry per CDR3 protein. The sample carries about 520,000 distinct CDR3 sequences, roughly 23% recorded once. The chain combines TRBV11-2 with TRBJ2-1, with TRBD1 identical over 10 bases. The receptor was isolated from a man aged 45-60 years who received an inactivated influenza vaccine. The starting material was CD4+ T cells sorted from PBMCs, obtained roughly 5 days after vaccination. The CDR3, as DNA: TGTGCCAGCAGGAAACCCGGGACAGGGGTACCCAATGAGCAGTTCTTC. This gives the protein CASRKPGTGVPNEQFF.